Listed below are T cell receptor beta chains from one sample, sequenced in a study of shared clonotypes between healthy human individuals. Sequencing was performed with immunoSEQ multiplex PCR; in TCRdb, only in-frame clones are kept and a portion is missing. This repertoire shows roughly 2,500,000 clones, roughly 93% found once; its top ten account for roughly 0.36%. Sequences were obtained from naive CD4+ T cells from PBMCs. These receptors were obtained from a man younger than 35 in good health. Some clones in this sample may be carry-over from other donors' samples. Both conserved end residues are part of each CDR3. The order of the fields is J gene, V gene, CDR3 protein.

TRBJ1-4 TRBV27 CASRLGQGNEKLFF
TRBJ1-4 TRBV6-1 CASSLTGSTNEKLFF
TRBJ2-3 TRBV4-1 CASSQVAGAITDTQYF
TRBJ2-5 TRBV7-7 CASSSTGVQETQYF
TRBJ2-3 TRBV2 CASSSNSGSTDTQYF
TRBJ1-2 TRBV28 CASSLYRGYGYTF
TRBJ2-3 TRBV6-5 CASSYSSSTDTQYF
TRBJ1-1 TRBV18 CASSPGLNTEAFF
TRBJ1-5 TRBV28 CASSLFGEGPGNQPQHF
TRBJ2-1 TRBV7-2 CASSKVANSYNEQFF
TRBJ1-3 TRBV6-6 CASSYSSGSGNTIYF
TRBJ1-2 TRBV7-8 CASGGVTERGYTF
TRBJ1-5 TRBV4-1 CASSQPGGYSNQPQHF
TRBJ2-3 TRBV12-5 CASGLVGGDTQYF
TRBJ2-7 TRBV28 CASSPEFYEQYF
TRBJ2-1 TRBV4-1 CASSRGANSYNEQFF
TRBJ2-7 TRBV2 CASRGSGGSAYEQYF
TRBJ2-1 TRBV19 CASSIQDRFIYNEQFF
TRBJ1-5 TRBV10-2 CASSEYQLNQPQHF
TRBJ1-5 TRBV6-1 CASSASTGGDRSNQPQHF
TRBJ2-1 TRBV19 CASSMYGSTYNEQFF
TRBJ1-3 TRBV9 CASSVSPRGSGNTIYF
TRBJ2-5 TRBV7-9 CASSPTVGGEQYF
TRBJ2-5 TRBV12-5 CASGLWGGETQYF
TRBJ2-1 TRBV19 CASSRLGYNEQFF
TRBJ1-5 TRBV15 CATSREPTLGMRTNQPQHF
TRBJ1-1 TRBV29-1 CSVVSLGGVNTEAFF
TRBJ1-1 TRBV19 CASMGSTEAFF
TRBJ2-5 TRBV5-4 CASGPGLAGGGETQYF
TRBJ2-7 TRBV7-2 CASNPSLGSYEQYF
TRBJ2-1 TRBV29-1 CSVGPRAQGPYNEQFF
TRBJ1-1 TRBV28 CASKPQGLNTEAFF
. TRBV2 CASSEGEQYF
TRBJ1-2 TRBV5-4 CASVSREGGYGYTF
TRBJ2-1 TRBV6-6 CASTRRVIDNEQFF
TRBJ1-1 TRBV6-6 CASSSVFLAEAFF
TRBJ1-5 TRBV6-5 CASSYYSNQPQHF
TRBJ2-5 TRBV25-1 CASSTGTGGGETQYF
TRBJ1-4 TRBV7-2 CASSRKLQEKLFF
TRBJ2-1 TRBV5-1 CASSLSSGYNEQFF
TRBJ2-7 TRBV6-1 CASVIWLEQYF
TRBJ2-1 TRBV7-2 CASEFRAGTDEQFF
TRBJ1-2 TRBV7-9 CASSFGKQGGNYGYTF
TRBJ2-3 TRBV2 CASSEGVNTQYF
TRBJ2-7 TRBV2 CASSENRGRAHEQYF
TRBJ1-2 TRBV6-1 CASESGVNYGYTF
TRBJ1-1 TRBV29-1 CSAGRDRSTEAFF
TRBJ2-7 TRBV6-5 CASSYGTGTGLVEQYF
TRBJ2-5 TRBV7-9 CASSATGWETQYF
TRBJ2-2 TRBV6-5 CASSYLMTRRELFF
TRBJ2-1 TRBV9 CASGREGSSYNEQFF
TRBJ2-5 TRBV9 CASSVGLTGRGETQYF
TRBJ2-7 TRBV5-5 CASSLPGQGGLYEQYF
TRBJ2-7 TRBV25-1 CASRRETSGDIYEQYF
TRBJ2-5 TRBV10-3 CAISDREETQYF